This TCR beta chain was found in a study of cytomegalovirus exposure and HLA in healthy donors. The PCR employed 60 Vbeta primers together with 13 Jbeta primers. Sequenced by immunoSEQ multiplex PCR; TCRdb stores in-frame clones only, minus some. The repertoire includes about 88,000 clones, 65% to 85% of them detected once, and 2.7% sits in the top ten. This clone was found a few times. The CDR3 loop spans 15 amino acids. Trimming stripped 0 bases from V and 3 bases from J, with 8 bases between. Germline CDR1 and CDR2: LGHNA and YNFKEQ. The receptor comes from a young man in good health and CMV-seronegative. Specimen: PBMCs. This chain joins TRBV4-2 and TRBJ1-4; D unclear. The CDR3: CASSQDRGSNEKLFF. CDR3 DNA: TGTGCCAGCAGCCAAGATCGGGGTTCTAATGAAAAACTGTTTTTT.